The 25 T cell receptor beta chains below were found in one sample sequenced in a study of shared clonotypes between healthy human individuals. The assay was immunoSEQ multiplex PCR, and TCRdb's table has in-frame clones only and misses some. The table records some 500,000 clones, 70% to 85% of them present only once. Source material: PBMCs. These receptors originate from a woman in her thirties or forties in good health. Some clones in this sample may be carry-over from other donors' samples.

The chain carries TRBV11-2 and TRBJ2-7; D perhaps matches TRBD1 (5 bases). Germline CDR1 SGHAT, CDR2 FQNNGV. The CDR3 covers 14 residues. The V and J ends lost 0 bases and 1 base respectively, with 7 bases between them. DNA of the CDR3: TGTGCCAGCAGCTTAGACAGGGCGTCCTACGAGCAGTACTTC. As protein: CASSLDRASYEQYF.

The rearrangement uses TRBV27 and TRBJ2-3, with a tentative D call TRBD2 (5 bases). There are 15 residues in the CDR3. CDR1 MNHEY and CDR2 SMNVEV come from the germline V gene (reference sequence). V lost 0 bases and J lost 2, with 9 bases in between. Here the CDR3 reads CASSLSGIPTDTQYF. CDR3 bases: TGTGCCAGCAGTTTATCCGGGATCCCCACAGATACGCAGTATTTT.

This sequence joins TRBV19 and TRBJ1-3; D is ambiguous. Germline CDR1 and CDR2: LNHDA and SQIVND (reference sequence). CDR3 length equals 14 residues. V lost 6 bases to trimming and J lost 4 bases, with 13 bases between them. The CDR3 DNA is TGTGCCAGTAGACTGTCGGGGTCGGGAAACACCATATATTTT. It is translated as CASRLSGSGNTIYF. The full variable domain, in which reference TRBV19 and TRBJ1-3 provide the parts outside the CDR3, is DGGITQSPKYLFRKEGQNVTLSCEQNLNHDAMYWYRQDPGQGLRLIYYSQIVNDFQKGDIAEGYSVSREKKESFPLTVTSAQKNPTAFYLCASRLSGSGNTIYFGEGSWLTVV.

This chain links TRBV18 with TRBJ2-7, with 7 bases identical to TRBD1. Per germline, CDR1 KGHSH and CDR2 LQKENI. V lost 6 bases, J lost 5 bases, and 13 bases stayed unmatched. The length of the CDR3 is 15 residues. This CDR3 reads CASSPNRGEFDEQYF. The CDR3 DNA reads TGTGCCAGCTCTCCCAACAGGGGTGAATTTGACGAGCAGTACTTC.

The chain carries TRBV2 and TRBJ2-5; TRBD2 is a possible D gene (6 bases). The V end was cut by 0 bases, the J end by 1 base, with 6 bases between. The CDR3 length is 14 residues. Germline lookup yields CDR1 SNHLY and CDR2 FYNNEI. CDR3 in amino acids: CASSEASGQETQYF. The CDR3, as DNA: TGTGCCAGCAGTGAAGCTAGCGGCCAAGAGACCCAGTACTTC.

The CDR3 is CASSLAQGSTDTQYF. The CDR3 bases are TGCGCCAGCAGCTTGGCCCAGGGAAGCACAGATACGCAGTATTTT. V is TRBV5-1 and J is TRBJ2-3; tentative D call: TRBD1 (5 bases). The V gene lost 0 bases and the J gene lost 0 bases, with 8 bases spanning the gap. The CDR3 is made up of 15 amino acids. Per germline, CDR1 SGHRS and CDR2 YFSETQ.

CDR3 coding DNA: TGCGCCAGCAGCCTAGCGGCGGGGGCAGATACGCAGTATTTT. Translated: CASSLAAGADTQYF. J is TRBJ2-3 and V is TRBV5-1; 7 nucleotides align to TRBD2. Germline V lookup: CDR1 SGHRS, CDR2 YFSETQ. V dropped 4 bases and J dropped 4; count of bases not matched to a gene: 6. This CDR3 is 14 amino acids long. The complete variable domain, with remaining parts taken from reference TRBV5-1 and TRBJ2-3, reads KAGVTQTPRYLIKTRGQQVTLSCSPISGHRSVSWYQQTPGQGLQFLFEYFSETQRNKGNFPGRFSGRQFSNSRSEMNVSTLELGDSALYLCASSLAAGADTQYFGPGTRLTVL.

The V gene is TRBV6-5, the J gene TRBJ1-1; 10 bases are a match to TRBD1. V was pared by 5 bases and J by 7 bases, with 7 bases of the junction left unmatched. The length of the CDR3 is 14 residues. Germline values: CDR1 MNHEY, CDR2 SVGAGI. CDR3 region: CASSRQGATLEAFF. The CDR3 DNA follows: TGTGCCAGCAGTCGACAGGGGGCGACCCTTGAAGCTTTCTTT.

The chain links TRBV4-3 to TRBJ1-1; D is possibly TRBD1 (6 bases). V was cut by 0 bases and J by 10 bases, with 15 bases left in between. The CDR3 runs 14 residues. Germline assignment: CDR1 LGHNA and CDR2 YSLEER. The CDR3 region is CASSQELGGGGAFF. CDR3 DNA: TGCGCCAGCAGCCAAGAACTTGGAGGAGGGGGAGCTTTCTTT.

This clone was detected a few times. The chain recombines TRBV5-1 with TRBJ1-1; no clear D gene. Germline assignment: CDR1 SGHRS and CDR2 YFSETQ. This CDR3 is built from 14 residues. The V gene lost 2 bases and the J gene lost 0 bases, with 8 bases spanning the gap. The CDR3 region is CASSLGTLNTEAFF. The CDR3 nucleotides are TGCGCCAGCAGCTTAGGTACTTTGAACACTGAAGCTTTCTTT.

V gene TRBV7-2 combines with J gene TRBJ1-1; D is perhaps TRBD1 (5 bases). The CDR3 consists of 15 residues. CDR1 and CDR2 from the germline V gene are SGHTA and FQGNSA. Trimming took off 5 bases at V and 1 base at J, with 14 bases between the two ends. The CDR3 loop is CASSPFGGRNTEAFF. CDR3 coding DNA: TGTGCCAGCAGCCCCTTCGGGGGTAGGAACACTGAAGCTTTCTTT.

V usage is TRBV19 and J usage is TRBJ1-5, with 7 positions matching TRBD1. The CDR3 consists of 14 residues. The ends lost 7 bases at V and 5 bases at J; junction bases unmatched: 8. The germline gives CDR1 LNHDA, CDR2 SQIVND (reference sequence). The CDR3 reads CASKGAGGHQPQHF. The CDR3 nucleotides are TGTGCCAGTAAGGGGGCGGGGGGGCATCAGCCCCAGCATTTT.

Worth noting for this clone: Other DNA variants within this sample encode the same CDR3. V is TRBV5-1 and J is TRBJ1-4; unclear D gene. Germline V gives CDR1 SGHRS, CDR2 YFSETQ. With 0 bases removed from V and 0 bases from J, the gap between germline ends came to 6 bases. The CDR3 has 15 amino acids. CDR3 DNA sequence: TGCGCCAGCAGCTTGGATGCCGCAACTAATGAAAAACTGTTTTTT. It is translated as CASSLDAATNEKLFF.

The count of this clone is one. The rearrangement uses TRBV6-5 and TRBJ1-4; maybe TRBD1 (5 bases). Germline V gene lookup returns CDR1 MNHEY and CDR2 SVGAGI. The CDR3 is made up of 16 amino acids. Trimming took 4 bases from V and 6 from J, leaving 18 bases between them. As DNA, the CDR3 is TGTGCCAGCAGTTTCGTTGGACAAGGCACGTATGAAAAACTGTTTTTT. This codes for CASSFVGQGTYEKLFF.

This clone was seen more than once but under ten times. The J gene is TRBJ2-2, the V gene TRBV9; 10 bases agree with TRBD2. The CDR3 sequence is 17 residues long. V shed 0 bases and J 7 bases; nucleotides not matched to a gene: 9. Germline assignment: CDR1 SGDLS and CDR2 YYNGEE. The DNA for the CDR3 is TGTGCCAGCAGCGTAGGGGGTAGCGGGAGGTATGTCGGGGAGCTGTTTTTT. Its protein is CASSVGGSGRYVGELFF.

In this sample, this clone turned up once. This chain uses TRBV7-2 with TRBJ2-5, with 7 bases lining up with TRBD1. CDR3 length equals 15 residues. J was trimmed by 1 base and V by 2 bases; bases with no gene match: 4. In germline, CDR1 is SGHTA, CDR2 FQGNSA. For the CDR3, the DNA is TGTGCCAGCAGCTTACGAGACAGGGTCCAAGAGACCCAGTACTTC. Protein: CASSLRDRVQETQYF.

The CDR3 loop is CASTKQGFQPQHF. The CDR3 coding sequence is TGTGCCAGCACCAAGCAGGGATTCCAGCCCCAGCATTTT. The chain combines TRBV28 with TRBJ1-5; perhaps TRBD1 as D (5 bases). This CDR3 spans 13 amino acids. V lost 7 bases and J lost 7, with 14 bases in between. Germline values: CDR1 MDHEN, CDR2 SYDVKM.

A few counts support this clone. The V call is TRBV18, the J call TRBJ1-2, with TRBD1 as a possible D gene (5 bases). CDR1 is KGHSH and CDR2 is LQKENI in the germline V gene. Between the trimmed V and J ends, which lost 1 base and 4 bases, there was a span of 13 bases. The CDR3 covers 15 residues. The CDR3 is CASSPRGGESYGYTF. CDR3 in DNA: TGTGCCAGCTCACCACGGGGAGGGGAGAGCTATGGCTACACCTTC. Based on the CDR3 plus reference TRBV18 and TRBJ1-2, the full variable domain is NAGVMQNPRHLVRRRGQEARLRCSPMKGHSHVYWYRQLPEEGLKFMVYLQKENIIDESGMPKERFSAEFPKEGPSILRIQQVVRGDSAAYFCASSPRGGESYGYTFGSGTRLTVV.

This clone has ten or more counts. The rearrangement uses TRBV2 and TRBJ1-5, with a tentative D call TRBD1 (6 bases). Germline CDR1 and CDR2: SNHLY and FYNNEI. The CDR3 length is 15 residues. The ends were cut back, 4 bases at V and 3 bases at J, with 13 bases in the middle. The CDR3 protein is CASSGMGADNQPQHF. The CDR3 nucleotides read TGTGCCAGCAGTGGCATGGGGGCTGACAATCAGCCCCAGCATTTT.

In its sample, this clone was seen a few times. The rearrangement uses TRBV14 and TRBJ2-5; 7 bases map to TRBD1. This CDR3 contains 13 residues. Germline-derived CDR1 and CDR2 are SGHDN and FVKESK. The V and J ends lost 0 bases and 10 bases, in that order; junction bases with no gene match: 5. The CDR3 reads CASSQELGDSQYF. CDR3 nucleotides: TGTGCCAGCAGCCAAGAATTAGGGGACAGCCAGTACTTC.

V is TRBV25-1 and J is TRBJ2-5; no reliable D call. CDR3 length: 14 amino acids. The germline V and J ends were trimmed by 0 bases and 3 bases, with 8 bases remaining between them. Germline-derived CDR1 and CDR2 are MGHDK and SYGVNS. In DNA form, the CDR3 reads TGTGCCAGCAGTGAATATCGGCCGGAAGAGACCCAGTACTTC. Translating it yields CASSEYRPEETQYF. Variable domain in full (rest from reference TRBV25-1 and TRBJ2-5): EADIYQTPRYLVIGTGKKITLECSQTMGHDKMYWYQQDPGMELHLIHYSYGVNSTEKGDLSSESTVSRIRTEHFPLTLESARPSHTSQYLCASSEYRPEETQYFGPGTRLLVL.

The chain links TRBV11-3 to TRBJ2-7; possibly TRBD1 for D (5 bases). V was clipped by 4 bases and J by 3 bases, with 16 bases between them. Per the germline V gene, CDR1 is SGHNT and CDR2 is YENEEA. The CDR3 runs to 15 residues. In DNA form, the CDR3 reads TGTGCCAGCAGCTCGGCCAGGGTCGGAGACTACGAGCAGTACTTC. This encodes CASSSARVGDYEQYF.

This sequence joins TRBV2 and TRBJ2-2; D might be TRBD1 or TRBD2, each matching 5 bases. CDR1 and CDR2 from the germline V gene are SNHLY and FYNNEI. V was clipped by 6 bases and J by 3 bases, with 11 bases between them. The CDR3 totals 14 residues. CDR3 nucleotides: TGTGCCAGCAGGGGGGTCGGAGACACCGGGGAGCTGTTTTTT. As protein: CASRGVGDTGELFF.

A single count supports this clone. This chain links TRBV11-2 with TRBJ2-5, with a tentative D call TRBD1 (6 bases). The V end lost 4 bases, the J end lost 2 bases, and 14 bases lay between the germline ends. The CDR3 loop spans 15 amino acids. Germline CDR1 SGHAT, CDR2 FQNNGV. DNA for the CDR3: TGTGCCAGCAGCTCCCAGGGGCTCTTACAAGAGACCCAGTACTTC. Its translation is CASSSQGLLQETQYF. The full variable domain, in which reference TRBV11-2 and TRBJ2-5 provide the parts outside the CDR3, is EAGVAQSPRYKIIEKRQSVAFWCNPISGHATLYWYQQILGQGPKLLIQFQNNGVVDDSQLPKDRFSAERLKGVDSTLKIQPAKLEDSAVYLCASSSQGLLQETQYFGPGTRLLVL.

The CDR3 loop reads CASSPSGAGTYEQYF. The CDR3 DNA follows: TGTGCCAGCAGTCCCAGCGGAGCAGGGACCTACGAGCAGTACTTC. The rearrangement joins TRBV27 to TRBJ2-7; D is possibly TRBD1 or TRBD2 (5 bases each). Germline assignment: CDR1 MNHEY and CDR2 SMNVEV (reference sequence). V lost 5 bases, J lost 2 bases, and 16 bases lay in between. The CDR3 covers 15 residues.